The present entry profiles one TCR beta chain with its context. The record originates from a study of blood T cell repertoires in COVID-19. Data came from immunoSEQ multiplex PCR; TCRdb stores just in-frame clones and leaves some out. The sample shows about 270,000 clones, roughly 86% of them seen only once. Participants' reported clinical history set cohort assignment. Resolution of symptoms, clearance, or two negative PCRs was present in recovered Cohort 3 donors. Germline V gene sequence: CDR1 LGHDT, CDR2 YNNKEL (reference sequence). Deletions cut 0 bases from V and 3 bases from J, with 8 bases between. The CDR3 is 14 residues long.

The sequence derives from a woman aged 18-29 years who had recovered from COVID-19. The genes are TRBV3-1 (or the pseudogene TRBV3-2) and TRBJ1-1; D remains unclear. Sequencing input: PBMCs or T cells enriched from blood (not recorded which). For the CDR3, the DNA is TGTGCCAGCAGCCAAGATCGGTTCGACACTGAAGCTTTCTTT. It encodes CASSQDRFDTEAFF.